The source of this T cell receptor beta chain is a study of T cells in narcolepsy. Germline-derived CDR1 and CDR2 are GTSNPN and SVGIG (reference sequence). Trimming took 3 bases from V and 7 from J; bases not matched to a gene: 5. The length of the CDR3 is 15 residues. Profiling relied on immunoSEQ multiplex PCR, and the TCRdb table lists in-frame clones only, not all of them. This sample yields 25,000 or so clones, of which about four fifths are seen a single time; 3% to 4% belongs to the top ten. This clone was seen more than once but under ten times. What it binds is unknown. Findings of the study overall: In some patient and control memory CD4+ samples, autoreactive clones were absent. Comparing one patient's CSF and blood CD4+ clonotypes highlighted HCRT- and TRIB2-specific autoreactive clonotypes. Autoreactive clonotypes reportedly recurred in blood of same and different patients, not controls.

Sample: CD45RA- memory CD4+ T cells from PBMCs. This chain connects TRBV30 to TRBJ1-6; 11 nucleotides match TRBD1. The TCR sequence derives from a human donor with narcolepsy. CDR3 nucleotide sequence: TGTGCCTGGAGGAGGGGGGACAGGGGGAATTCACCCCTCCACTTT. It translates to CAWRRGDRGNSPLHF. The full variable domain, completed using reference TRBV30 and TRBJ1-6, is SQTIHQWPATLVQPVGSPLSLECTVEGTSNPNLYWYRQAAGRGLQLLFYSVGIGQISSEVPQNLSASRPQDRQFILSSKKLLLSDSGFYLCAWRRGDRGNSPLHFGNGTRLTVT.